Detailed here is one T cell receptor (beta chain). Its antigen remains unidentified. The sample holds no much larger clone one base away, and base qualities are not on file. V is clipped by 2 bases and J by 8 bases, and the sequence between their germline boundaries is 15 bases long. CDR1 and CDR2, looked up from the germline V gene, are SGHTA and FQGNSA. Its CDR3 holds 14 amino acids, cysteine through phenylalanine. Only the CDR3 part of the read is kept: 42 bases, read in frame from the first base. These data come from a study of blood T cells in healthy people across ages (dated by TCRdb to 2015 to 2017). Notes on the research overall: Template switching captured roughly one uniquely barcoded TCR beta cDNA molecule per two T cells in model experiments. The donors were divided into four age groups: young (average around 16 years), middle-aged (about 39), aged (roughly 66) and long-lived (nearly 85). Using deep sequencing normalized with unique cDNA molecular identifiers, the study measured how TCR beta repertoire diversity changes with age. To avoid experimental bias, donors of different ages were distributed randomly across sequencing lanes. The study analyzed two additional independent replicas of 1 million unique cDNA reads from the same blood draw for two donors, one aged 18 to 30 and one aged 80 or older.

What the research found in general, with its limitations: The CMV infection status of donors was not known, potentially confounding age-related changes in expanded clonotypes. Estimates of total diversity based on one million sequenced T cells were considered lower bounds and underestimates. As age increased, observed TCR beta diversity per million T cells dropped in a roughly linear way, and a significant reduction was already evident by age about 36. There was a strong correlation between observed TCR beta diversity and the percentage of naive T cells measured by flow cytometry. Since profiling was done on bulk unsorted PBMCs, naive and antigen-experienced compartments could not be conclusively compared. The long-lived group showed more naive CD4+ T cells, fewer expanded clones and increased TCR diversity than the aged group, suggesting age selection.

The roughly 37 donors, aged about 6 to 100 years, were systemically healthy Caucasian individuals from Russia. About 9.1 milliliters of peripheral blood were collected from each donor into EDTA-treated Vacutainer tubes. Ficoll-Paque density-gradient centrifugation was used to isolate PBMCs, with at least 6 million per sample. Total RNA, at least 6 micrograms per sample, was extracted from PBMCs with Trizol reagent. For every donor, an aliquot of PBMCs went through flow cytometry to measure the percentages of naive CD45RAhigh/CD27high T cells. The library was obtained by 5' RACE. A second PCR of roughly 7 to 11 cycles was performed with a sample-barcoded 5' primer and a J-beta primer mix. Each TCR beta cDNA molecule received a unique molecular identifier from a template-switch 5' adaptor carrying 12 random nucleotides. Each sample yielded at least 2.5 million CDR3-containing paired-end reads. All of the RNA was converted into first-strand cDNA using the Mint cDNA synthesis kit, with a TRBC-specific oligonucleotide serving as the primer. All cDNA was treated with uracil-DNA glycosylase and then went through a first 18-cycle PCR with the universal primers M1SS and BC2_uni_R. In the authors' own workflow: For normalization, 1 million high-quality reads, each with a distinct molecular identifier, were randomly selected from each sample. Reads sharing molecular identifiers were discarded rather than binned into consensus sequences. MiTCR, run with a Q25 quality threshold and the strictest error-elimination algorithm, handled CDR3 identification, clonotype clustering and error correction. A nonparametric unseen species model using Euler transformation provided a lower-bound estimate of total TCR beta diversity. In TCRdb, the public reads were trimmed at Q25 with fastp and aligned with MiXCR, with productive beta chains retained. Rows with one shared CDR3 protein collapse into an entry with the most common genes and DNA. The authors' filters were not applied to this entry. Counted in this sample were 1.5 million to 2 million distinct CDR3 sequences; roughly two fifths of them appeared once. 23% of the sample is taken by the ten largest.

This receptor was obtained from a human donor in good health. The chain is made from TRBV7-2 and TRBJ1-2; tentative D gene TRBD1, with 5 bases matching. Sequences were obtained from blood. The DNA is TGTGCCAGCAGCTTAACCGGGACGGCCCCCGGCTACACCTTC. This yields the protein CASSLTGTAPGYTF. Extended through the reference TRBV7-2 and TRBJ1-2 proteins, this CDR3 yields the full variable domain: GAGVSQSPSNKVTEKGKDVELRCDPISGHTALYWYRQSLGQGLEFLIYFQGNSAPDKSGLPSDRFSAERTGGSVSTLTIQRTQQEDSAVYLCASSLTGTAPGYTFGSGTRLTVV.